Shown below are 32 T cell receptor beta chains from a single sample sequenced in a study of blood T cells in healthy people across ages. Primers used in a second PCR of about 7 to 12 cycles were a sample-barcoded 5' primer and a J-beta primer mix. A single record per CDR3 protein comes from TCRdb applying MiXCR to the 5' RACE reads. Of some 1 million distinct CDR3 sequences listed, under 55% are singletons. The sequencing input was blood. The receptors derive from a woman aged 60-75 years in good health.

This clonotype came up many times. This chain joins TRBV25-1 and TRBJ2-5, with unresolved D. There are 11 residues in the CDR3. Per germline, CDR1 MGHDK and CDR2 SYGVNS. Trimming stripped 9 bases from V and 5 bases from J, with 10 bases between. The CDR3 region is CASGIGETQYF. The CDR3 DNA is TGTGCCAGTGGTATCGGGGAGACCCAGTACTTC.

Here the CDR3 DNA reads TGCGCCAGCAGACCGGCGGGGAACACCGGGGAGCTGTTTTTT. Translated: CASRPAGNTGELFF. The chain joins TRBV5-1 to TRBJ2-2; tentative D call: TRBD2 (5 bases). CDR3 length: 14 amino acids. Trimming removed 5 bases at V and 1 base at J, with 9 bases between. The germline V gene encodes CDR1 SGHRS and CDR2 YFSETQ. The complete variable domain, with remaining parts taken from reference TRBV5-1 and TRBJ2-2, reads KAGVTQTPRYLIKTRGQQVTLSCSPISGHRSVSWYQQTPGQGLQFLFEYFSETQRNKGNFPGRFSGRQFSNSRSEMNVSTLELGDSALYLCASRPAGNTGELFFGEGSRLTVL.

V usage is TRBV19 and J usage is TRBJ2-1, with 7 bases matching TRBD2. Looked up from germline, CDR1 is LNHDA and CDR2 is SQIVND (reference sequence). CDR3 length: 14 residues. The trim removed 6 bases at V and 7 bases at J, leaving 9 bases unmatched. The CDR3 DNA sequence: TGTGCCAGTAGAAGAGCTAGCGGTTCTAATGAGCAGTTCTTC. Translated: CASRRASGSNEQFF. Based on the CDR3 plus reference TRBV19 and TRBJ2-1, the full variable domain is DGGITQSPKYLFRKEGQNVTLSCEQNLNHDAMYWYRQDPGQGLRLIYYSQIVNDFQKGDIAEGYSVSREKKESFPLTVTSAQKNPTAFYLCASRRASGSNEQFFGPGTRLTVL.

This clonotype showed up just a few times. This sequence joins TRBV20-1 and TRBJ1-1; 7 bases match TRBD1. CDR1 is DFQATT, CDR2 SNEGSKA, per germline (reference sequence). V trimming: 3 bases; J trimming: 2 bases; junction bases outside the gene matches: 6. CDR3 size: 14 residues. The CDR3 sequence: CSASPGQQNTEAFF. CDR3 DNA sequence: TGCAGTGCTAGCCCGGGACAGCAAAACACTGAAGCTTTCTTT.

This clonotype showed up just a few times. The J gene is TRBJ1-1, the V gene TRBV29-1; D is possibly TRBD1 (5 bases). The CDR3 contains 14 residues. Germline loops: CDR1 SQVTM, CDR2 ANQGSEA. V dropped 4 bases and J dropped 8 bases, with 20 bases sitting between them. In nucleotides, the CDR3 is TGCAGCGTTGCCGGCGGGGCCCTAAATAGGGAAGCTTTCTTT. Its translation is CSVAGGALNREAFF.

The CDR3 protein is CASSYSAGTTYEQYF. The DNA of the CDR3 is TGTGCCAGCAGTTACTCAGCCGGGACAACCTACGAGCAGTACTTC. The genes are TRBV6-6 and TRBJ2-7, with D possibly matching TRBD1 (6 bases). In germline, CDR1 is MNHNY, CDR2 SVGAGI (reference sequence). This CDR3 spans 15 amino acids. Trimming took 0 bases from V and 2 from J, leaving 11 bases between them.

The CDR3 nucleotides are TGCGCCAGTAGCAGCAGGATCAACTATGGCTACACCTTC. This gives the protein CASSSRINYGYTF. V is TRBV4-1 and J is TRBJ1-2; D is unclear. V lost 9 bases, J lost 2 bases, and 13 bases lay in between. This CDR3 has 13 residues. The germline gives CDR1 MGHRA, CDR2 YSYEKL.

In this sample, this clonotype turned up a few times. J is TRBJ1-1 and V is TRBV7-9, with TRBD1 identical over 8 bases. J was trimmed by 7 bases and V by 5 bases; bases with no gene match: 6. Germline V gene lookup returns CDR1 SEHNR and CDR2 FQNEAQ (reference sequence). This CDR3 has 13 residues. The CDR3, as DNA: TGTGCCAGCAGCCTCCGGGACAGGCGTGAAGCTTTCTTT. Translating gives CASSLRDRREAFF.

There are a few counts of this clonotype. This chain joins TRBV7-3 and TRBJ2-1; the D gene is possibly TRBD1 (6 bases). The germline V and J ends were trimmed by 5 bases and 9 bases, with 11 bases remaining between them. The CDR3 length is 12 residues. The germline gives CDR1 SGHTA, CDR2 FQGTGA. CDR3 amino acids: CASSQQDSEQFF. CDR3 sequence (DNA): TGTGCCAGCAGCCAACAGGACAGTGAGCAGTTCTTC.

There are many counts of this clonotype. The chain uses TRBV7-9 and TRBJ1-2, with TRBD1 identical over 9 bases. The germline V gene has CDR1 SEHNR and CDR2 FQNEAQ (reference sequence). The J segment lost 8 bases and the V segment lost 6 bases, leaving 4 bases of the junction unmatched. There are 12 residues in the CDR3. The CDR3 nucleotides are TGTGCCAGCAGGGGACAGGGTGACGGCTACACCTTC. Amino acid sequence: CASRGQGDGYTF.

This clonotype was picked up a small number of times. This sequence joins TRBV15 and TRBJ2-3, with a tentative D call TRBD1 (6 bases). Trimming removed 5 bases at V and 6 bases at J, with 15 bases between. CDR3 length: 14 residues. The germline V gene has CDR1 LNHNV and CDR2 YYDKDF (reference sequence). DNA for the CDR3: TGTGCCACCAGCGGCAGACAGGAGGCGGATACGCAGTATTTT. Amino acid sequence: CATSGRQEADTQYF.

The chain uses TRBV3-1 and TRBJ1-2; D ambiguous. CDR3 size: 15 residues. V was cut by 2 bases and J by 1 base, with 11 bases left in between. Germline lookup yields CDR1 LGHDT and CDR2 YNNKEL (reference sequence). CDR3 protein: CASSQRQSHNYGYTF. CDR3 bases: TGTGCCAGCAGCCAAAGACAAAGCCATAACTATGGCTACACCTTC. Full variable domain (remainder filled in from reference TRBV3-1 and TRBJ1-2): DTAVSQTPKYLVTQMGNDKSIKCEQNLGHDTMYWYKQDSKKFLKIMFSYNNKELIINETVPNRFSPKSPDKAHLNLHINSLELGDSAVYFCASSQRQSHNYGYTFGSGTRLTVV.

This clonotype occurred a few times. The V and J genes are TRBV10-3 and TRBJ1-6; 8 nucleotides match TRBD1. Germline values: CDR1 ENHRY, CDR2 SYGVKD. The CDR3 length is 15 residues. V lost 0 bases to trimming and J lost 5 bases; unmatched junction nucleotides: 0. The CDR3 DNA reads as TGTGCCATCAGTGAGTCGGACAGGGATAATTCACCCCTCCACTTT. Translation gives CAISESDRDNSPLHF.

The chain recombines TRBV10-3 with TRBJ2-2; 7 bases agree with TRBD1. Per germline, CDR1 ENHRY and CDR2 SYGVKD. The ends lost 6 bases at V and 4 bases at J; junction bases unmatched: 5. The CDR3 totals 14 residues. CDR3 coding DNA: TGTGCCATCAGGCTGACAGGGCCCACCGGGGAGCTGTTTTTT. Translating it yields CAIRLTGPTGELFF.

The chain couples TRBV27 to TRBJ2-7; D not resolved. CDR3 size: 11 residues. The germline V gene has CDR1 MNHEY and CDR2 SMNVEV (reference sequence). V was clipped by 7 bases and J by 2 bases, with 6 bases between them. The CDR3 is CASNGTYEQYF. DNA for the CDR3: TGTGCCAGCAACGGAACCTACGAGCAGTACTTC.

This rearrangement joins TRBV5-6 to TRBJ2-4; D gene unclear. The CDR3 spans 16 residues. With 4 bases removed from V and 0 bases from J, the gap between germline ends came to 14 bases. Looked up from germline, CDR1 is SGHDT and CDR2 is YYEEEE. This CDR3 is CASSPTNGLAKNIQYF. Here the CDR3 DNA reads TGTGCCAGCAGCCCAACGAACGGCCTAGCCAAAAACATTCAGTACTTC.

This chain uses TRBV15 with TRBJ2-1, with D tentatively TRBD2 (5 bases). The CDR3 is made up of 17 amino acids. The V end was cut by 6 bases, the J end by 0 bases, with 18 bases between. CDR1 and CDR2 from the germline V gene are LNHNV and YYDKDF (reference sequence). CDR3 sequence reads: CATRGNPTGSSYNEQFF. Here the CDR3 DNA reads TGTGCCACCAGAGGAAACCCGACGGGAAGCTCCTACAATGAGCAGTTCTTC. Full variable domain (outside the CDR3, taken from reference TRBV15 and TRBJ2-1): DAMVIQNPRYQVTQFGKPVTLSCSQTLNHNVMYWYQQKSSQAPKLLFHYYDKDFNNEADTPDNFQSRRPNTSFCFLDIRSPGLGDTAMYLCATRGNPTGSSYNEQFFGPGTRLTVL.

This clonotype is a singleton in its sample. V gene TRBV7-9 combines with J gene TRBJ2-5, with TRBD2 identical over 10 bases. Matching the DNA end better, TRBJ2-7 makes the J call doubtful. This CDR3 region has 16 residues. The germline V gene encodes CDR1 SEHNR and CDR2 FQNEAQ (reference sequence). For the CDR3, the DNA is TGTGCCAGCAGCTTAATCTCTAGCGGGAGTTTCTACGAGCAGTACTTC. Translated: CASSLISSGSFYEQYF.

This clonotype was counted a few times. The chain employs TRBV7-8 and TRBJ2-3, with D possibly TRBD2 on 5 matching bases. Germline V CDR1 and CDR2: SGHVS, FQNEAQ. V lost 1 base to trimming and J lost 3 bases, with 17 bases between them. CDR3 length equals 17 residues. CDR3 DNA: TGTGCCAGCAGCTTAGAATTGAGGCGATCGGGGACAGATACGCAGTATTTT. This sequence encodes CASSLELRRSGTDTQYF.

The chain recombines TRBV7-7 with TRBJ2-1; D possibly uses TRBD1 or TRBD2 (5 bases each). This CDR3 region has 12 residues. Germline values: CDR1 SSHAT, CDR2 FNYEAQ (reference sequence). V was clipped by 5 bases and J by 10 bases, with 12 bases between them. The CDR3 protein is CASSRPGAEQFF. The CDR3 nucleotides read TGTGCCAGCAGCCGCCCCGGGGCCGAGCAGTTCTTC.

This clonotype showed up just a few times. The J gene is TRBJ2-7, the V gene TRBV5-5; maybe TRBD1 (6 bases). This CDR3 is built from 12 residues. CDR1 is SGHKS, CDR2 YYEKEE, per germline (reference sequence). V was cut by 6 bases and J by 3 bases, with 10 bases left in between. CDR3 residues: CASNRVLYEQYF. The CDR3 coding sequence is TGTGCCAGCAACAGGGTTCTCTACGAGCAGTACTTC.

The chain recombines TRBV7-9 with TRBJ2-1; D possibly corresponds to TRBD1 (6 bases). CDR3 length equals 16 residues. With 6 bases removed from V and 2 bases from J, the gap between germline ends came to 17 bases. Germline V gene sequence: CDR1 SEHNR, CDR2 FQNEAQ (reference sequence). The CDR3 spells CASRNYREGAYNEQFF. The CDR3 nucleotides are TGTGCCAGCAGAAACTACAGGGAAGGCGCCTACAATGAGCAGTTCTTC.

This chain connects TRBV7-9 to TRBJ2-1, with 9 bases aligning to TRBD2. The J segment lost 7 bases and the V segment lost 1 base, leaving 5 bases of the junction unmatched. Germline V gene sequence: CDR1 SEHNR, CDR2 FQNEAQ (reference sequence). The CDR3 covers 15 residues. The CDR3 sequence: CASSLDPLAGNEQFF. The CDR3 region has the DNA TGTGCCAGCAGCTTAGACCCCCTAGCGGGGAATGAGCAGTTCTTC. The full variable domain, with the rest looked up from reference TRBV7-9 and TRBJ2-1, is DTGVSQNPRHKITKRGQNVTFRCDPISEHNRLYWYRQTLGQGPEFLTYFQNEAQLEKSRLLSDRFSAERPKGSFSTLEIQRTEQGDSAMYLCASSLDPLAGNEQFFGPGTRLTVL.

This chain links TRBV12-3 or TRBV12-4 with TRBJ1-2, with D possibly matching TRBD1 (5 bases). The CDR3 sequence is 12 residues long. Trimming left V 2 bases short and J 7 bases short, with 8 bases between. This chain's CDR3 is CASSLWGGGYTF. CDR3 DNA: TGTGCCAGCAGTTTATGGGGCGGTGGCTACACCTTC.

In this sample, this clonotype turned up a few times. The V and J genes are TRBV27 and TRBJ2-7; 8 bases align to TRBD2. After removal of 7 bases from V and 7 bases from J, the junction contained 9 bases not matched to a gene. Germline V CDR1 and CDR2: MNHEY, SMNVEV (reference sequence). This CDR3 spans 13 amino acids. This chain's CDR3 is CASKGLVDREQYF. The CDR3 bases are TGTGCCAGCAAGGGACTAGTCGACAGGGAGCAGTACTTC.

The J gene is TRBJ2-1, the V gene TRBV15, with D possibly TRBD1 on 5 matching bases. Trimming shortened V by 0 bases and J by 8 bases, and 8 bases separated the two germline ends. The CDR3 is made up of 13 amino acids. Germline V CDR1 and CDR2: LNHNV, YYDKDF (reference sequence). This chain's CDR3 is CATSRDRDHEQFF. CDR3 DNA sequence: TGTGCCACCAGCAGAGACAGGGATCATGAGCAGTTCTTC.

V and J are TRBV10-3 and TRBJ2-5; 10 bases agree with TRBD2. The CDR3 extends over 18 amino acids. The J segment lost 1 base and the V segment lost 4 bases, leaving 12 bases of the junction unmatched. In germline, CDR1 is ENHRY, CDR2 SYGVKD. The CDR3 DNA follows: TGTGCCATCAGTGGTTCCAGCGGGAGGGCCGGGGTCCAAGAGACCCAGTACTTC. It specifies CAISGSSGRAGVQETQYF.

A few counts support this clonotype. This sequence joins TRBV7-8 and TRBJ2-7, with 9 nucleotides matching TRBD2. The germline V gene has CDR1 SGHVS and CDR2 FQNEAQ. V lost 2 bases and J lost 0; bases outside the gene matches: 5. The CDR3 totals 16 residues. This CDR3 reads CASSLPPSGVSYEQYF. DNA for the CDR3: TGTGCCAGCAGCTTACCGCCTAGCGGGGTCTCCTACGAGCAGTACTTC.

This clonotype has just a few counts. The rearrangement uses TRBV28 and TRBJ2-2; 10 nucleotides agree with TRBD2. J gave up 7 bases and V 6 bases, and 11 bases lay outside the gene matches. Germline-derived CDR1 and CDR2 are MDHEN and SYDVKM. The CDR3 covers 16 residues. The CDR3 spells CASSRRLAGSVGELFF. The CDR3 nucleotides are TGTGCCAGCAGCAGAAGACTAGCGGGTTCGGTCGGGGAGCTGTTTTTT.

The V call is TRBV28, the J call TRBJ2-1; 7 nucleotides agree with TRBD2. This CDR3 region has 12 residues. Losses at the gene ends were 6 bases for V and 12 bases for J; bases not matched to a gene: 8. The germline V gene has CDR1 MDHEN and CDR2 SYDVKM. CDR3 loop: CASSSSGESQFF. DNA for the CDR3: TGTGCCAGCAGCTCTAGCGGTGAGTCGCAGTTCTTC.

This clonotype was seen repeatedly, ten times or more. The CDR3 bases are TGTGCCAGCAGTTTTAGCGGGAGGGGATACGAGCAGTACTTC. Residues: CASSFSGRGYEQYF. The chain combines TRBV28 with TRBJ2-7; 11 bases are shared with TRBD2. The V gene's germline CDR1 is MDHEN and CDR2 SYDVKM. The CDR3 is made up of 14 amino acids. Unmatched junction bases numbered 2, after V lost 3 bases and J lost 4 bases.

This clonotype was recorded a few times. The chain is built from TRBV20-1 and TRBJ1-2; possibly TRBD1 for D (6 bases). V was cut by 2 bases and J by 6 bases, with 10 bases left in between. This CDR3 spans 12 amino acids. Germline V gene sequence: CDR1 DFQATT, CDR2 SNEGSKA (reference sequence). In nucleotides, the CDR3 is TGCAGTGCTAGACAGGGGAGCGATGGCTACACCTTC. Its translation is CSARQGSDGYTF.